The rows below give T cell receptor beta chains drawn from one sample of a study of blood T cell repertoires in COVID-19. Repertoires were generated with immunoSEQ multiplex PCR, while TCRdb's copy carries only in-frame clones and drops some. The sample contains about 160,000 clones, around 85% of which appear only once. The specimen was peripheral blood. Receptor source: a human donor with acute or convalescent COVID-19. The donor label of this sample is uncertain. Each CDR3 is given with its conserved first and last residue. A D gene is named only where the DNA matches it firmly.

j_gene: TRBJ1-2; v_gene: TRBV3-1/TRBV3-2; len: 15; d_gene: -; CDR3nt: TGTGCCAGCAGCCAAAGGGGCGTTATCAGCGGGGGCTACACCTTC; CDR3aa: CASSQRGVISGGYTF
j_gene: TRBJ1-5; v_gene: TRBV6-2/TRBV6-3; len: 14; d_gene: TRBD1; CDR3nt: TGTGCCAGCAGTGACAGGGCAGCAAATCAGCCCCAGCATTTT; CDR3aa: CASSDRAANQPQHF
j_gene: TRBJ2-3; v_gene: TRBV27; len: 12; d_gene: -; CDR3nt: TGTGCCAGCAGTCCGACTGGAGATACGCAGTATTTT; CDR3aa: CASSPTGDTQYF
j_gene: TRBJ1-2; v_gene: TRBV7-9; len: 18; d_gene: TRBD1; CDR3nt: TGTGCCAGCAGCTCTATAACTGGCGGACAGGGGCGAGGTAGTGGCTACACCTTC; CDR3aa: CASSSITGGQGRGSGYTF
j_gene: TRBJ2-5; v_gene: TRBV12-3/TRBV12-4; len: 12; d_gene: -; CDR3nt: TGTGCCAGCAGCGGGGTAAGAGAGACCCAGTACTTC; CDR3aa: CASSGVRETQYF
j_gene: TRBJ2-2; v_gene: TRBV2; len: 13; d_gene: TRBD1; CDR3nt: TGTGCCAGCACGGACAGGGGCACCGGGGAGCTGTTTTTT; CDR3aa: CASTDRGTGELFF
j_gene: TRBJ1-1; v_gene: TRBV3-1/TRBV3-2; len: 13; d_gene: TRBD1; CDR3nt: TGTGCCAGCAGCCCGACAGGGAGGACTGAAGCTTTCTTT; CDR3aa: CASSPTGRTEAFF
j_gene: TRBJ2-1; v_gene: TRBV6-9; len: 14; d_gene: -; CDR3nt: TGTGCCACCATGGACAGTCCCTTGGGGGATGAGCAGTTCTTC; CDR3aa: CATMDSPLGDEQFF
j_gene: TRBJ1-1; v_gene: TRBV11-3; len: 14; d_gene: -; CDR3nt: TGTGCCAGCAGCTTTTCGACAGAGAACACTGAAGCTTTCTTT; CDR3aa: CASSFSTENTEAFF
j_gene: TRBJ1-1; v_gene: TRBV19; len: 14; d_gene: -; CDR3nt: TGTGCCAGTACCGACCCTGACAAAAACACTGAAGCTTTCTTT; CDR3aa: CASTDPDKNTEAFF
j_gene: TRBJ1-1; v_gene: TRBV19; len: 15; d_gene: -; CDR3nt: TGTGCCAGTAGTAACGGGGTGGGGTTCGGCGCTGAAGCTTTCTTT; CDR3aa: CASSNGVGFGAEAFF
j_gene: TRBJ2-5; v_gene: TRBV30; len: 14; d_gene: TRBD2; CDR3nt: TGTGCCGCTACGGGACTAGCGGGTTCAGAGACCCAGTACTTC; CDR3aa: CAATGLAGSETQYF
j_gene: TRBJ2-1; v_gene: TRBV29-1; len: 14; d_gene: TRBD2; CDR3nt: TGCAGCGTTGAGCGGGGGAGCTCCTACAATGAGCAGTTCTTC; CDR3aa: CSVERGSSYNEQFF
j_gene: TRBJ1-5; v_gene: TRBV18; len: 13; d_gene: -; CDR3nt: TGTGCCAGCTCAATCGACAGCCGGCAGCCCCAGCATTTT; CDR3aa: CASSIDSRQPQHF
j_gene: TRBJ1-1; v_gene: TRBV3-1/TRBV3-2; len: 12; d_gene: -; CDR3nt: TGTGCCAGCAGCCAAGGGAGGACTGAAGCTTTCTTT; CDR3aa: CASSQGRTEAFF
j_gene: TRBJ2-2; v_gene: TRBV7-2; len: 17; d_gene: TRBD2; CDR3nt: TGTGCCAGCAGCTTAGGACTAGCGGGGTTCTCCACCGGGGAGCTGTTTTTT; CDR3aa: CASSLGLAGFSTGELFF
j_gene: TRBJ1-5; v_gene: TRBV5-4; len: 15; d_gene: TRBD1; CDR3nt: TGTGCCAGCAGCTCGGGGACAGGGCGAGATCAGCCCCAGCATTTT; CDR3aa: CASSSGTGRDQPQHF